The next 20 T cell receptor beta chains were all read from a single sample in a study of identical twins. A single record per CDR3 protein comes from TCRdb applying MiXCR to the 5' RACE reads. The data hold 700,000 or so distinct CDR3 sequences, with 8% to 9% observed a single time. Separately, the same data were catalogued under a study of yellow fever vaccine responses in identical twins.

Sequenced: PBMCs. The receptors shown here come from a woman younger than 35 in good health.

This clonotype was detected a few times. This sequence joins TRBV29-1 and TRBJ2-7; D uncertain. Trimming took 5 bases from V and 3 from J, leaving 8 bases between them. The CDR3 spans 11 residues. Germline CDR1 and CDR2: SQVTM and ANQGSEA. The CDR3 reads CSVHLDYEQYF. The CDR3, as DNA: TGCAGCGTTCACCTCGACTACGAGCAGTACTTC.

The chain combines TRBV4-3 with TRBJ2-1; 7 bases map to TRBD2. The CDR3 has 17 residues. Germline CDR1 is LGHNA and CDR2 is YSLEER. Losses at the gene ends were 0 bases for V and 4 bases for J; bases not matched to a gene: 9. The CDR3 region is CASSQDSLAEFYNEQFF. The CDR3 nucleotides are TGCGCCAGCAGCCAAGATTCGCTAGCGGAGTTTTACAATGAGCAGTTCTTC.

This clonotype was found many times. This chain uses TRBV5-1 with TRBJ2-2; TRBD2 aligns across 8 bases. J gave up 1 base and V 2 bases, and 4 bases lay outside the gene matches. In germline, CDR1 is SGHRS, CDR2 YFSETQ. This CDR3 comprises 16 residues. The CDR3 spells CASSFTSGGNTGELFF. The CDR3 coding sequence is TGCGCCAGCAGCTTTACAAGCGGGGGGAACACCGGGGAGCTGTTTTTT. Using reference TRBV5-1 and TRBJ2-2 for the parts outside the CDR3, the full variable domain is KAGVTQTPRYLIKTRGQQVTLSCSPISGHRSVSWYQQTPGQGLQFLFEYFSETQRNKGNFPGRFSGRQFSNSRSEMNVSTLELGDSALYLCASSFTSGGNTGELFFGEGSRLTVL.

DNA of the CDR3: TGCAGCGGAACCGGGACAGGAGTCACAGATACGCAGTATTTT. Its protein product is CSGTGTGVTDTQYF. The chain carries TRBV29-1 and TRBJ2-3; 8 nucleotides agree with TRBD1. V shed 7 bases and J 2 bases; nucleotides not matched to a gene: 8. The germline V gene encodes CDR1 SQVTM and CDR2 ANQGSEA. This CDR3 has 14 residues.

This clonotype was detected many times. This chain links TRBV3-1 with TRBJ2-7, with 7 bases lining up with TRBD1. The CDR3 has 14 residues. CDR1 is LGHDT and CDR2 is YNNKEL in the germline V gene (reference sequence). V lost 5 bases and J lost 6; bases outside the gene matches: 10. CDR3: CASSSGQRPIEQYF. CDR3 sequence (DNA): TGTGCCAGCAGCTCGGGACAGCGGCCTATCGAGCAGTACTTC.

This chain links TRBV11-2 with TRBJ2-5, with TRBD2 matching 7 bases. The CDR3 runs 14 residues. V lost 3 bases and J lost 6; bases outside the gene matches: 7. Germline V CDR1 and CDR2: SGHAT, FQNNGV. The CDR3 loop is CASSLQGSGQTQYF. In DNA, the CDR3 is TGTGCCAGCAGCTTGCAGGGTAGCGGGCAGACCCAGTACTTC.

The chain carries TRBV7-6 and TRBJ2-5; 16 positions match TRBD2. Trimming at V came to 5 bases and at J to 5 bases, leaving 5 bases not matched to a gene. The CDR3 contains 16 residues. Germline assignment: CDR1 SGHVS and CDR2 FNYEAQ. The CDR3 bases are TGTGCCAGCAGCATGGGACTAGCGGGAGGGCTTGAGACCCAGTACTTC. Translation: CASSMGLAGGLETQYF.

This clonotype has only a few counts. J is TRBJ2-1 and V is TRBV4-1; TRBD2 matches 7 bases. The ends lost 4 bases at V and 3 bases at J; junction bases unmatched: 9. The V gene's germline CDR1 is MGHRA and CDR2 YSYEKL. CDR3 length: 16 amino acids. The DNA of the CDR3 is TGCGCCAGCAGCCCCTTCTGGGCTAGCGGCTACAATGAGCAGTTCTTC. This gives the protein CASSPFWASGYNEQFF.

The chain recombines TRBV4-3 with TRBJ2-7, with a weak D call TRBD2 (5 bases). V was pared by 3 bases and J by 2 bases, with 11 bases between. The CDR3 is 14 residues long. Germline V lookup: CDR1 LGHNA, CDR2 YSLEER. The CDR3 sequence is CASSHRAGPYEQYF. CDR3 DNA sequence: TGCGCCAGCAGCCATCGGGCGGGTCCCTACGAGCAGTACTTC.

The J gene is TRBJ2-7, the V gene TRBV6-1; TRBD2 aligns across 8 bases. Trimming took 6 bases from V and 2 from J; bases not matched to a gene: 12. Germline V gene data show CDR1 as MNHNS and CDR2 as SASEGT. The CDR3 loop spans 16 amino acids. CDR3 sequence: CASSHPPGRAPYEQYF. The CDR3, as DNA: TGTGCCAGCAGCCATCCACCCGGGAGGGCCCCCTACGAGCAGTACTTC.

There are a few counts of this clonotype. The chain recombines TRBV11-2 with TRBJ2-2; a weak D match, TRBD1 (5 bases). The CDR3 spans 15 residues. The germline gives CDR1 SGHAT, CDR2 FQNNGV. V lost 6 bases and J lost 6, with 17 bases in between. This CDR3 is CASSVRLRGAGELFF. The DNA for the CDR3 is TGTGCCAGCAGTGTACGGCTAAGGGGTGCCGGGGAGCTGTTTTTT. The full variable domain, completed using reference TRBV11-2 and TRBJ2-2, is EAGVAQSPRYKIIEKRQSVAFWCNPISGHATLYWYQQILGQGPKLLIQFQNNGVVDDSQLPKDRFSAERLKGVDSTLKIQPAKLEDSAVYLCASSVRLRGAGELFFGEGSRLTVL.

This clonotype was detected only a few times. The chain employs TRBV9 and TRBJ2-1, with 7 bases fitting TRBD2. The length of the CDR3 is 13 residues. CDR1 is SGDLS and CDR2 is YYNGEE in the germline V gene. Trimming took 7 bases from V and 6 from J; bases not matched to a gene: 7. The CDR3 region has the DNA TGTGCCAGCGGCGGGAGTATTCGCAATGAGCAGTTCTTC. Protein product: CASGGSIRNEQFF.

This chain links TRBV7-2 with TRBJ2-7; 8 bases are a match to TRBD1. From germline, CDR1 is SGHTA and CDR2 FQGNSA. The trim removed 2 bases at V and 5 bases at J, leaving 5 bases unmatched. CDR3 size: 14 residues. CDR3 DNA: TGTGCCAGCAGCTTAAGGACAGGGTACGACGAGCAGTACTTC. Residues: CASSLRTGYDEQYF.

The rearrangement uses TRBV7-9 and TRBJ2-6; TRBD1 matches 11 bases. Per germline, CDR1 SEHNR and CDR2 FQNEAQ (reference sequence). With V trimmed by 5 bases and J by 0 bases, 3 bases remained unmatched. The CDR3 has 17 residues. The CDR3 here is CASSTGQGDSGANVLTF. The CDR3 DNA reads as TGTGCCAGCAGCACGGGACAGGGGGACTCTGGGGCCAACGTCCTGACTTTC.

The CDR3: CASSQGALAGLYEQYF. CDR3 sequence (DNA): TGTGCCAGCAGCCAAGGCGCGCTAGCGGGACTCTACGAGCAGTACTTC. The chain joins TRBV14 to TRBJ2-7, with 9 bases fitting TRBD2. The CDR3 spans 16 residues. Trimming cost V 1 base and J 3 bases; bases outside gene matches: 7. Germline V CDR1 and CDR2: SGHDN, FVKESK.

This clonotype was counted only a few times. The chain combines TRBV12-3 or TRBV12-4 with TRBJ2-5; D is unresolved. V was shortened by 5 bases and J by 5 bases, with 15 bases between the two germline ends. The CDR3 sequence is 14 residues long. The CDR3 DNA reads TGTGCCAGCAGTCCCCGTAGCCGCCGGGAGACCCAGTACTTC. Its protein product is CASSPRSRRETQYF.

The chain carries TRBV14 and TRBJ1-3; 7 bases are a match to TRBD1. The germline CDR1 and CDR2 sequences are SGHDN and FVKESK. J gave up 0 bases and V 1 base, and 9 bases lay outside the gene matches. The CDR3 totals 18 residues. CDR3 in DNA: TGTGCCAGCAGCCAAGTCGTCAACAGGGGATACTCTGGAAACACCATATATTTT. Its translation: CASSQVVNRGYSGNTIYF.

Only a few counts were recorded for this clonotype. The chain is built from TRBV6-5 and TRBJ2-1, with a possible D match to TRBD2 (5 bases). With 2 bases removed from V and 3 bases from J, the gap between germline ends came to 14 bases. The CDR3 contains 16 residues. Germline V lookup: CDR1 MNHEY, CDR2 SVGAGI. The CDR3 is CASSYRDLANYNEQFF. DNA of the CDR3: TGTGCCAGCAGTTACCGCGATCTAGCAAACTACAATGAGCAGTTCTTC.

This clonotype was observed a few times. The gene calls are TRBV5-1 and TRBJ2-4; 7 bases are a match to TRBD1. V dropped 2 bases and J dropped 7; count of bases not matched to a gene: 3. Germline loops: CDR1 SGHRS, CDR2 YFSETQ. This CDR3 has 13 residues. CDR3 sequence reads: CASSFTGENIQYF. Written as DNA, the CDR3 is TGCGCCAGCAGCTTCACAGGGGAGAACATTCAGTACTTC.

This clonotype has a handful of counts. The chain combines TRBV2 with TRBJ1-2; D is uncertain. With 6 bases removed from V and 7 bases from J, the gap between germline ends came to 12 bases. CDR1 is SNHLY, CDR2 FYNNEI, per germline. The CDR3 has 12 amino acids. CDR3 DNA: TGTGCCAGCAGACCTGGACCTCTTGGCTACACCTTC. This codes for CASRPGPLGYTF.